The next 32 T cell receptor beta chains were all read from a single sample in a study of blood T cell repertoires in COVID-19. Profiling relied on immunoSEQ multiplex PCR, and the TCRdb table lists in-frame clones only, not all of them. The sample includes 140,000 to 150,000 clones, roughly three quarters of them seen just once. Sequencing was performed on PBMCs or T cells enriched from blood (not recorded which). Source of these receptors: a woman aged 45 to 65 who had recovered from COVID-19.

This clone came up once. This chain joins TRBV7-9 and TRBJ1-3; 8 bases agree with TRBD1. Germline lookup yields CDR1 SEHNR and CDR2 FQNEAQ (reference sequence). The CDR3 is made up of 15 amino acids. V was pared by 5 bases and J by 4 bases, with 7 bases of the junction left unmatched. The CDR3 region is CASSAGQGAGNTIYF. The DNA for the CDR3 is TGTGCCAGCAGCGCTGGACAGGGTGCCGGAAACACCATATATTTT.

The CDR3 DNA follows: TGTGCCAGCAGACCGACAGGGGCCACACAAGAGACCCAGTACTTC. Translating it yields CASRPTGATQETQYF. The chain recombines TRBV7-2 with TRBJ2-5, with 8 bases lining up with TRBD1. The CDR3 is 15 amino acids. The V gene's germline CDR1 is SGHTA and CDR2 FQGNSA. The junction had 8 bases not matched to a gene; V was cut back by 6 bases and J by 2 bases. Based on the CDR3 plus reference TRBV7-2 and TRBJ2-5, the full variable domain is GAGVSQSPSNKVTEKGKDVELRCDPISGHTALYWYRQSLGQGLEFLIYFQGNSAPDKSGLPSDRFSAERTGGSVSTLTIQRTQQEDSAVYLCASRPTGATQETQYFGPGTRLLVL.

J is TRBJ2-2 and V is TRBV10-3; D is uncertain. The germline V gene has CDR1 ENHRY and CDR2 SYGVKD. The CDR3 contains 15 residues. V lost 3 bases and J 5 bases, leaving 13 bases between the germline ends. DNA of the CDR3: TGTGCCATCAGTGATGTCCCAGTCAGTACCGGGGAGCTGTTTTTT. As protein: CAISDVPVSTGELFF.

The chain has TRBV6-8 and TRBJ2-7; 9 bases align to TRBD2. The germline gives CDR1 MNHGY, CDR2 SAAAGT. J lost 0 bases, V lost 6 bases, and 9 bases had no gene match. This CDR3 spans 16 amino acids. CDR3 DNA sequence: TGTGCCAGCAGGGAATGGGCGGGGGGGCTCTCCTACGAGCAGTACTTC. The encoded protein is CASREWAGGLSYEQYF.

CDR3 coding DNA: TGTGCCAGCAGCTTAGAAGCGGGGACGATTGAAGCTTTCTTT. The encoded protein is CASSLEAGTIEAFF. The rearrangement uses TRBV7-8 and TRBJ1-1, with D possibly being TRBD1 (5 bases). Germline values: CDR1 SGHVS, CDR2 FQNEAQ. The CDR3 loop spans 14 amino acids. V was shortened by 1 base and J by 7 bases, with 13 bases between the two germline ends.

The genes are TRBV6-4 and TRBJ2-2; TRBD1 agrees at 7 bases. The CDR3 length is 14 residues. V lost 5 bases, J lost 5 bases, and 5 bases stayed unmatched. CDR1 is MRHNA and CDR2 is SNTAGT in the germline V gene. The CDR3 protein is CASSNTGETGELFF. The CDR3 nucleotides read TGTGCCAGCAGTAATACAGGGGAAACCGGGGAGCTGTTTTTT.

The V gene is TRBV2, the J gene TRBJ2-5; 11 positions agree with TRBD2. This CDR3 is 13 amino acids long. The germline CDR1 and CDR2 sequences are SNHLY and FYNNEI. With V trimmed by 7 bases and J by 5 bases, 3 bases remained unmatched. CDR3: CASTSGGLETQYF. The CDR3 DNA is TGTGCCAGCACTAGCGGGGGGCTCGAGACCCAGTACTTC.

The V call is TRBV3-1 (or the pseudogene TRBV3-2), the J call TRBJ1-2; no clear D gene. V lost 4 bases to trimming and J lost 4 bases, with 16 bases between them. Germline V gives CDR1 LGHDT, CDR2 YNNKEL (reference sequence). The CDR3 loop spans 15 amino acids. The CDR3 coding sequence is TGTGCCAGCAGCCGCCCGGGGATTGGGCCCTATGGCTACACCTTC. This gives the protein CASSRPGIGPYGYTF.

This clone was seen only once. J is TRBJ2-3 and V is TRBV2, with TRBD2 identical over 10 bases. The CDR3 is 15 residues long. The ends lost 6 bases at V and 1 base at J; junction bases unmatched: 4. The germline gives CDR1 SNHLY, CDR2 FYNNEI. DNA of the CDR3: TGTGCCAGCAGCCACGGACTAGCGGGCACAGATACGCAGTATTTT. Translated: CASSHGLAGTDTQYF. Full variable domain (rest looked up from reference TRBV2 and TRBJ2-3): EPEVTQTPSHQVTQMGQEVILRCVPISNHLYFYWYRQILGQKVEFLVSFYNNEISEKSEIFDDQFSVERPDGSNFTLKIRSTKLEDSAMYFCASSHGLAGTDTQYFGPGTRLTVL.

The chain has TRBV5-5 and TRBJ1-2, with a weak D call TRBD1 (5 bases). This CDR3 is 14 amino acids long. V gave up 1 base and J gave up 4 bases, with 11 bases separating them. Germline V gives CDR1 SGHKS, CDR2 YYEKEE (reference sequence). Here the CDR3 reads CASSLTRVGYGYTF. The CDR3, as DNA: TGTGCCAGCAGCTTGACCAGGGTCGGCTATGGCTACACCTTC.

V is TRBV29-1 and J is TRBJ1-1; D is uncertain. V gave up 4 bases and J gave up 1 base, with 7 bases separating them. The CDR3 has 12 residues. CDR1 and CDR2 from the germline V gene are SQVTM and ANQGSEA. CDR3 sequence (DNA): TGCAGCGTTGCGGGTGGGAACACTGAAGCTTTCTTT. Amino acid sequence: CSVAGGNTEAFF.

This chain uses TRBV7-3 with TRBJ1-2; 9 positions agree with TRBD1. The germline V gene has CDR1 SGHTA and CDR2 FQGTGA. V dropped 4 bases and J dropped 3; count of bases not matched to a gene: 9. The CDR3 runs to 16 residues. The CDR3 here is CASSCLTGGIYYGYTF. In DNA, the CDR3 is TGTGCCAGCAGCTGCCTAACAGGGGGCATTTACTATGGCTACACCTTC.

V gene TRBV7-3 combines with J gene TRBJ2-2; 7 bases line up with TRBD1. This CDR3 is built from 16 residues. The V and J ends lost 0 bases and 5 bases, in that order; junction bases with no gene match: 6. The germline V gene encodes CDR1 SGHTA and CDR2 FQGTGA. The DNA for the CDR3 is TGTGCCAGCAGCTTAACTCGGGACAGCTTAACCGGGGAGCTGTTTTTT. Protein: CASSLTRDSLTGELFF.

The V and J genes are TRBV3-1 (or the pseudogene TRBV3-2) and TRBJ1-5, with TRBD1 identical over 8 bases. V trimming: 4 bases; J trimming: 2 bases; junction bases outside the gene matches: 4. CDR1 and CDR2 (germline): LGHDT, YNNKEL (reference sequence). This CDR3 spans 15 amino acids. The chain's CDR3 is CASSPQGAGNQPQHF. CDR3 in DNA: TGTGCCAGCAGCCCTCAGGGGGCTGGCAATCAGCCCCAGCATTTT.

The CDR3 protein is CASSRQGDYGYTF. CDR3 DNA: TGTGCCAGCAGCCGGCAGGGGGATTATGGCTACACCTTC. The J gene is TRBJ1-2, the V gene TRBV2; TRBD1 agrees at 7 bases. The junction had 6 bases not matched to a gene; V was cut back by 6 bases and J by 5 bases. The CDR3 is 13 amino acids. The germline CDR1 and CDR2 sequences are SNHLY and FYNNEI.

This clone has just a few counts. This chain links TRBV5-1 with TRBJ2-7; 10 bases match TRBD1. V was pared by 3 bases and J by 4 bases, with 7 bases of the junction left unmatched. Germline V gives CDR1 SGHRS, CDR2 YFSETQ. The CDR3 covers 15 residues. The CDR3 region is CASSWRQGATYEQYF. CDR3 bases: TGCGCCAGCAGCTGGAGACAGGGGGCGACGTACGAGCAGTACTTC.

As concerns this clone: Distinct nucleotide sequences in the sample also encode this CDR3. This chain joins TRBV18 and TRBJ1-2, with 7 positions matching TRBD1. There are 13 residues in the CDR3. Trimming cost V 3 bases and J 6 bases; bases outside gene matches: 4. The germline V gene has CDR1 KGHSH and CDR2 LQKENI. CDR3 sequence (DNA): TGTGCCAGCTCACCGAGGACAGGCGATGGCTACACCTTC. Its protein product is CASSPRTGDGYTF.

This clone was counted only a few times. J is TRBJ2-4 and V is TRBV11-2, with 10 bases that match TRBD2. The CDR3 extends over 18 amino acids. CDR1 and CDR2 (germline): SGHAT, FQNNGV. The V and J ends lost 1 base and 6 bases, in that order; junction bases with no gene match: 12. The CDR3 bases are TGTGCCAGCAGCTTAGCTAGCGGGGGTCTTACCGGGGGAAACATTCAGTACTTC. It encodes CASSLASGGLTGGNIQYF. The full variable domain, its missing parts supplied by reference TRBV11-2 and TRBJ2-4, is EAGVAQSPRYKIIEKRQSVAFWCNPISGHATLYWYQQILGQGPKLLIQFQNNGVVDDSQLPKDRFSAERLKGVDSTLKIQPAKLEDSAVYLCASSLASGGLTGGNIQYFGAGTRLSVL.

The V gene is TRBV7-8, the J gene TRBJ2-1; TRBD2 might be the D (7 bases). Germline V gene lookup returns CDR1 SGHVS and CDR2 FQNEAQ. This CDR3 comprises 15 residues. The ends were cut back, 3 bases at V and 4 bases at J, with 13 bases in the middle. This CDR3 reads CASSFPGGQYNEQFF. CDR3 nucleotide sequence: TGTGCCAGCAGCTTTCCGGGGGGACAATACAATGAGCAGTTCTTC.

This clone was seen a single time. This sequence joins TRBV2 and TRBJ1-2, with a weak D call TRBD1 (5 bases). V was trimmed by 3 bases and J by 2 bases, leaving 13 bases between them. This CDR3 has 15 residues. Germline lookup yields CDR1 SNHLY and CDR2 FYNNEI. This CDR3 is CASSDSNRLNYGYTF. CDR3 nucleotides: TGTGCCAGCAGTGATAGTAACAGGCTAAACTATGGCTACACCTTC.

This sequence joins TRBV6-5 and TRBJ2-7, with TRBD2 matching over 8 bases. The V gene's germline CDR1 is MNHEY and CDR2 SVGAGI. The trim removed 7 bases at V and 7 bases at J, leaving 15 bases unmatched. The CDR3 spans 15 residues. CDR3 in DNA: TGTGCCAGCAACCCCCGGGGGGGCGGGGGAGGGGAGCAGTACTTC. This codes for CASNPRGGGGGEQYF.

This clone occurred a few times. The chain uses TRBV30 and TRBJ2-2, with a weak D call TRBD2 (6 bases). This CDR3 spans 13 amino acids. Germline V gene lookup returns CDR1 GTSNPN and CDR2 SVGIG (reference sequence). With 8 bases removed from V and 7 bases from J, the gap between germline ends came to 17 bases. CDR3 loop: CALEGPGRGELFF. The DNA for the CDR3 is TGTGCCCTGGAGGGCCCGGGGCGCGGGGAGCTGTTTTTT.

The chain links TRBV7-3 to TRBJ2-3, with D possibly matching TRBD1 (6 bases). CDR1 and CDR2 (germline): SGHTA, FQGTGA. There are 16 residues in the CDR3. V gave up 2 bases and J gave up 5 bases, with 17 bases separating them. In DNA form, the CDR3 reads TGTGCCAGCAGCTTAGGGCTAGGGGGTGGTGGAGATACGCAGTATTTT. Translating gives CASSLGLGGGGDTQYF.

Worth noting for this clone: Other DNA sequences in the sample encode the same CDR3. The rearrangement joins TRBV5-1 to TRBJ1-3; D call uncertain. CDR3 length equals 15 residues. Trimming removed 0 bases at V and 0 bases at J, with 7 bases between. The V gene's germline CDR1 is SGHRS and CDR2 YFSETQ. The chain's CDR3 is CASSLELSSGNTIYF. CDR3 nucleotide sequence: TGCGCCAGCAGCTTGGAACTGAGCTCTGGAAACACCATATATTTT.

The J gene is TRBJ1-5, the V gene TRBV15; TRBD1 matches 7 bases. CDR3 length: 16 amino acids. Germline V lookup: CDR1 LNHNV, CDR2 YYDKDF (reference sequence). V trimming: 7 bases; J trimming: 2 bases; junction bases outside the gene matches: 11. CDR3 in amino acids: CATKPRGGDRNQPQHF. The CDR3 coding sequence is TGTGCCACCAAGCCCAGAGGGGGCGATCGCAATCAGCCCCAGCATTTT.

V usage is TRBV28 and J usage is TRBJ2-7; TRBD1 matches at 10 bases. CDR1 and CDR2 from the germline V gene are MDHEN and SYDVKM. V gave up 7 bases and J gave up 5 bases; unmatched junction bases: 11. The CDR3 has 15 residues. The CDR3 bases are TGTGCCAGCATCTCCGGGACAGGGGTAGGTCACGAGCAGTACTTC. This codes for CASISGTGVGHEQYF.

This clone appeared a few times. The rearrangement joins TRBV2 to TRBJ1-2; a possible D gene is TRBD1 (5 bases). Germline loops: CDR1 SNHLY, CDR2 FYNNEI. Trimming left V 6 bases short and J 10 bases short, with 12 bases between. The length of the CDR3 is 11 residues. The CDR3 DNA follows: TGTGCCAGCAGCTACGCGACAGTCTACACCTTC. Translated, it gives CASSYATVYTF.

The rearrangement joins TRBV25-1 to TRBJ1-2, with 9 bases that match TRBD1. CDR3 size: 15 residues. Germline V gene lookup returns CDR1 MGHDK and CDR2 SYGVNS. V lost 3 bases to trimming and J lost 4 bases; unmatched junction nucleotides: 6. CDR3 in DNA: TGTGCCAGCAGTGATGGACAGGGGTGGACCTATGGCTACACCTTC. Its protein is CASSDGQGWTYGYTF.

The gene calls are TRBV25-1 and TRBJ1-4, with 7 bases that match TRBD1. Germline CDR1 is MGHDK and CDR2 is SYGVNS. The CDR3 contains 15 residues. Losses at the gene ends were 2 bases for V and 3 bases for J; bases not matched to a gene: 3. The CDR3 DNA is TGTGCCAGCAGTGAACACAGGGGTTCTAATGAAAAACTGTTTTTT. It codes for CASSEHRGSNEKLFF.

The rearrangement joins TRBV21-1 to TRBJ1-6; the listed D gene, TRBD1, was not tested against the DNA. TRBV21-1 has pseudogene status. CDR3 length equals 17 residues. The CDR3 sequence is CASSPKRRGSANSPLHF. The CDR3 DNA follows: TGTGCCAGCAGCCCCAAGCGCAGGGGTTCGGCTAATTCACCCCTCCACTTT.

This clone was seen more than once but under ten times. J is TRBJ2-1 and V is TRBV7-8, with 10 bases lining up with TRBD2. This CDR3 is 17 amino acids long. The trim removed 5 bases at V and 4 bases at J, leaving 11 bases unmatched. The germline gives CDR1 SGHVS, CDR2 FQNEAQ. The CDR3 DNA follows: TGTGCCAGCAGCACCACCCTAGCGGGGGCGTCGTACAATGAGCAGTTCTTC. It codes for CASSTTLAGASYNEQFF. Filled out from reference TRBV7-8 and TRBJ2-1, the complete variable domain reads GAGVSQSPRYKVAKRGQDVALRCDPISGHVSLFWYQQALGQGPEFLTYFQNEAQLDKSGLPSDRFFAERPEGSVSTLKIQRTQQEDSAVYLCASSTTLAGASYNEQFFGPGTRLTVL.

The chain couples TRBV11-1 to TRBJ2-1; TRBD2 matches 7 bases. CDR1 is SGHAT, CDR2 FQDESV, per germline (reference sequence). After removal of 5 bases from V and 0 bases from J, the junction contained 7 bases not matched to a gene. The CDR3 is 16 residues long. CDR3 loop: CASSQTSASSYNEQFF. The CDR3 region has the DNA TGTGCCAGCAGCCAAACTAGCGCCTCCTCCTACAATGAGCAGTTCTTC. The complete variable domain, with remaining parts taken from reference TRBV11-1 and TRBJ2-1, reads EAEVAQSPRYKITEKSQAVAFWCDPISGHATLYWYRQILGQGPELLVQFQDESVVDDSQLPKDRFSAERLKGVDSTLKIQPAELGDSAMYLCASSQTSASSYNEQFFGPGTRLTVL.